The 26 T cell receptor beta chains listed next were all sequenced from one sample in a study of blood T cell repertoires in COVID-19. This table comes from immunoSEQ multiplex PCR, and its TCRdb copy is limited to in-frame clones, with some not included. Among approximately 300,000 clones listed, more than 80% were seen once. Material for sequencing was peripheral blood. Receptors were obtained from a man aged 18-30 years who had recovered from COVID-19.

The rearrangement uses TRBV6-2 or TRBV6-3 and TRBJ2-5; D uncertain. The V and J ends lost 1 base and 0 bases respectively, with 9 bases between them. The CDR3 loop spans 15 amino acids. Germline CDR1 and CDR2: MNHEY and SVGEGT. This CDR3 is CASSYFGPYQETQYF. The CDR3, as DNA: TGTGCCAGCAGTTACTTCGGTCCGTACCAAGAGACCCAGTACTTC.

There are a few counts of this clone. The CDR3 is CASRRQGPPQNIQYF. The CDR3, as DNA: TGTGCCAGCAGAAGACAGGGCCCTCCCCAAAACATTCAGTACTTC. The rearrangement joins TRBV6-5 to TRBJ2-4; 7 bases are shared with TRBD1. Germline CDR1 MNHEY, CDR2 SVGAGI. CDR3 length equals 15 residues. Trimming cost V 6 bases and J 5 bases; bases outside gene matches: 10.

The chain recombines TRBV2 with TRBJ1-4; 8 nucleotides line up with TRBD1. J lost 8 bases, V lost 5 bases, and 7 bases had no gene match. This CDR3 has 14 amino acids. Germline loops: CDR1 SNHLY, CDR2 FYNNEI. CDR3 sequence: CASSLQGVGEKLFF. CDR3 nucleotide sequence: TGTGCCAGCAGTTTACAGGGGGTGGGCGAAAAACTGTTTTTT.

The chain is built from TRBV7-2 and TRBJ2-7; D is possibly TRBD2 (5 bases). This CDR3 has 14 amino acids. CDR1 is SGHTA and CDR2 is FQGNSA in the germline V gene. Trimming removed 3 bases from V and 5 bases from J, with 14 bases in between. CDR3 loop: CASSFFLAPDEQYF. CDR3 nucleotides: TGTGCCAGCAGCTTTTTTCTAGCCCCCGACGAGCAGTACTTC.

The V call is TRBV10-3, the J call TRBJ2-5, with 7 bases fitting TRBD2. The length of the CDR3 is 16 residues. After removal of 3 bases from V and 4 bases from J, the junction contained 11 bases not matched to a gene. Looked up from germline, CDR1 is ENHRY and CDR2 is SYGVKD. CDR3 sequence: CAISDVGPGLTETQYF. Written as DNA, the CDR3 is TGTGCCATCAGTGACGTCGGACCGGGACTAACAGAGACCCAGTACTTC.

This rearrangement joins TRBV6-5 to TRBJ1-2; D gene uncertain. Germline CDR1 is MNHEY and CDR2 is SVGAGI. Deletions cut 2 bases from V and 0 bases from J, with 7 bases between. This CDR3 is 14 amino acids long. CDR3 sequence reads: CASSYESANYGYTF. The CDR3 nucleotides read TGTGCCAGCAGTTACGAATCGGCTAACTATGGCTACACCTTC.

This clone was observed a handful of times. The chain couples TRBV11-2 to TRBJ2-1; D not resolved. V was pared by 2 bases and J by 0 bases, with 8 bases between. The CDR3 is made up of 15 amino acids. Germline CDR1 reads SGHAT; CDR2 reads FQNNGV. CDR3 sequence: CASSLTFRSYNEQFF. In DNA, the CDR3 is TGTGCCAGCAGCTTAACATTTCGCTCCTACAATGAGCAGTTCTTC.

The chain is built from TRBV4-2 and TRBJ2-1; 8 bases are a match to TRBD2. Per germline, CDR1 LGHNA and CDR2 YNFKEQ. J was trimmed by 3 bases and V by 0 bases; bases with no gene match: 4. This CDR3 region has 16 residues. The DNA for the CDR3 is TGTGCCAGCAGCCAAGATCTGAGCGGGAGCTACAATGAGCAGTTCTTC. Its translation is CASSQDLSGSYNEQFF.

The V and J genes are TRBV19 and TRBJ1-1, with TRBD1 identical over 9 bases. This CDR3 has 13 amino acids. CDR1 LNHDA and CDR2 SQIVND come from the germline V gene (reference sequence). With 4 bases clipped from V and 9 bases from J, the junction kept 6 bases outside the gene matches. CDR3 residues: CASSNRDREKAFF. Here the CDR3 DNA reads TGTGCCAGTAGTAATCGGGACAGGGAAAAAGCTTTCTTT.

Notes on this clone: A junction end diverges from the germline sequence, so it may reflect a read error. V gene TRBV6-1 combines with J gene TRBJ2-1, with TRBD2 matching over 8 bases. This CDR3 has 17 amino acids. Germline loops: CDR1 MNHNS, CDR2 SASEGT. CDR3 sequence: CASSQAWGGGPYNEQFF. CDR3 DNA sequence: TGTGCCAGCAGTCAAGCATGGGGCGGGGGGCCGTACAATGAGCAGTTCTTC.

V and J are TRBV7-6 and TRBJ2-7; D might be TRBD2 (6 bases). CDR3 size: 14 residues. Trimming took off 3 bases at V and 3 bases at J, with 12 bases between the two ends. Germline V CDR1 and CDR2: SGHVS, FNYEAQ. CDR3 in DNA: TGTGCCAGCAGCTTCGGGAGAGGAAACTACGAGCAGTACTTC. Translating it yields CASSFGRGNYEQYF.

This chain joins TRBV6-2 or TRBV6-3 and TRBJ2-1, with 7 positions matching TRBD2. Trimming removed 4 bases from V and 8 bases from J; junction bases left unmatched: 11. CDR3 length equals 15 residues. Germline V gene lookup returns CDR1 MNHEY and CDR2 SVGEGT. The CDR3 DNA reads TGTGCCAGCAGTTCGACTAGCTGGAGGGTTTATGAGCAGTTCTTC. Its protein is CASSSTSWRVYEQFF.

The chain links TRBV12-3 or TRBV12-4 to TRBJ1-5; no definite D call. V dropped 5 bases and J dropped 7 bases, with 12 bases sitting between them. The CDR3 extends over 13 amino acids. For the CDR3, the DNA is TGTGCCAGCAGTCCTCTTCGTTTCCAGCCCCAGCATTTT. Protein sequence: CASSPLRFQPQHF.

This chain joins TRBV19 and TRBJ2-7; D remains unclear. The germline gives CDR1 LNHDA, CDR2 SQIVND (reference sequence). The CDR3 consists of 15 residues. The V gene lost 1 base and the J gene lost 0 bases, with 10 bases spanning the gap. The CDR3 nucleotides are TGTGCCAGTAGTATAGGGGCCACCCTCTCCTACGAGCAGTACTTC. Translation gives CASSIGATLSYEQYF.

The chain joins TRBV10-3 to TRBJ2-7, with a tentative D call TRBD1 (5 bases). The CDR3 is 19 residues long. CDR1 and CDR2 from the germline V gene are ENHRY and SYGVKD. Deletions cut 0 bases from V and 2 bases from J, with 23 bases between. This chain's CDR3 is CAISESLGPGPKLAYEQYF. The CDR3 DNA sequence: TGTGCCATCAGTGAGTCCTTGGGGCCCGGGCCCAAATTGGCCTACGAGCAGTACTTC.

The V call is TRBV2, the J call TRBJ2-2; 14 bases line up with TRBD2. The germline CDR1 and CDR2 sequences are SNHLY and FYNNEI. V lost 5 bases to trimming and J lost 3 bases; unmatched junction nucleotides: 11. The CDR3 length is 19 residues. The CDR3 DNA follows: TGTGCCAGCAGTTCCCCCGGGACTAGCGGGAGTTTGTACACCGGGGAGCTGTTTTTT. Translation: CASSSPGTSGSLYTGELFF.

This clone was detected only a few times. CDR3 DNA sequence: TGTGCCAGTAGTGGCCCCCGGGACAGCTCTGGAAACACCATATATTTT. Its protein product is CASSGPRDSSGNTIYF. The genes are TRBV19 and TRBJ1-3, with 7 positions matching TRBD1. Germline V gene lookup returns CDR1 LNHDA and CDR2 SQIVND (reference sequence). Trimming cost V 5 bases and J 0 bases; bases outside gene matches: 7. The CDR3 contains 16 residues.

This clone was picked up one time. The chain employs TRBV3-1 (or the pseudogene TRBV3-2) and TRBJ2-3, with TRBD2 matching 12 bases. The V and J ends lost 4 bases and 0 bases, in that order; junction bases with no gene match: 2. The CDR3 has 16 amino acids. The germline V gene encodes CDR1 LGHDT and CDR2 YNNKEL (reference sequence). For the CDR3, the DNA is TGTGCCAGCAGCCCCGGGACTAGCGGGAGCACAGATACGCAGTATTTT. It codes for CASSPGTSGSTDTQYF.

This clone was seen just once. The chain uses TRBV27 and TRBJ2-5, with D possibly being TRBD2 (7 bases). Germline CDR1 is MNHEY and CDR2 is SMNVEV (reference sequence). Trimming cost V 0 bases and J 5 bases, with 10 bases left between them. The CDR3 consists of 14 residues. CDR3 amino acids: CASSLSRGRETQYF. CDR3 coding DNA: TGTGCCAGCAGTTTATCGCGGGGGCGGGAGACCCAGTACTTC.

The V call is TRBV5-4, the J call TRBJ2-7, with 9 bases matching TRBD2. Germline V CDR1 and CDR2: SGHNT, YYREEE (reference sequence). V dropped 9 bases and J dropped 3; count of bases not matched to a gene: 10. CDR3 length: 14 residues. This CDR3 is CATAGGLSSYEQYF. CDR3 nucleotide sequence: TGTGCCACCGCGGGGGGGCTATCCAGCTACGAGCAGTACTTC. Variable domain in full (rest from reference TRBV5-4 and TRBJ2-7): ETGVTQSPTHLIKTRGQQVTLRCSSQSGHNTVSWYQQALGQGPQFIFQYYREEENGRGNFPPRFSGLQFPNYSSELNVNALELDDSALYLCATAGGLSSYEQYFGPGTRLTVT.

This chain connects TRBV9 to TRBJ2-1; possibly TRBD1 for D (6 bases). The CDR3 runs 16 residues. V shed 0 bases and J shed 0 bases, with 10 bases lying between them. CDR1 and CDR2 from the germline V gene are SGDLS and YYNGEE. CDR3 bases: TGTGCCAGCAGCGTAGGGGGGCTAAGCTCCTACAATGAGCAGTTCTTC. This sequence encodes CASSVGGLSSYNEQFF.

This clone was counted ten times or more. V gene TRBV6-5 combines with J gene TRBJ2-7, with D tentatively TRBD2 (5 bases). The germline gives CDR1 MNHEY, CDR2 SVGAGI. The CDR3 length is 16 residues. Trimming removed 0 bases from V and 0 bases from J, with 12 bases in between. CDR3 residues: CASSYSEVQSSYEQYF. CDR3 coding DNA: TGTGCCAGCAGTTACTCGGAGGTCCAAAGCTCCTACGAGCAGTACTTC.

The chain employs TRBV5-4 and TRBJ2-7; 9 bases fit TRBD1. The CDR3 sequence is 15 residues long. Trimming at V came to 2 bases and at J to 5 bases, leaving 8 bases not matched to a gene. Germline lookup yields CDR1 SGHNT and CDR2 YYREEE (reference sequence). CDR3 sequence: CASSFPGQGVHEQYF. The DNA of the CDR3 is TGTGCCAGCAGCTTTCCGGGACAGGGCGTCCACGAGCAGTACTTC.

This clone was detected only a few times. This sample also contains other DNA sequences that code for the same CDR3. J is TRBJ2-2 and V is TRBV7-2; the match to TRBD1 covers 7 bases. The CDR3 runs 14 residues. Unmatched junction bases numbered 2, after V lost 3 bases and J lost 4 bases. The germline V gene encodes CDR1 SGHTA and CDR2 FQGNSA. The CDR3 spells CASSFSGGTGELFF. The DNA of the CDR3 is TGTGCCAGCAGCTTTTCAGGGGGCACCGGGGAGCTGTTTTTT.

This chain joins TRBV5-1 and TRBJ2-7; D uncertain. The CDR3 contains 15 residues. With 4 bases removed from V and 2 bases from J, the gap between germline ends came to 16 bases. Germline V gene data show CDR1 as SGHRS and CDR2 as YFSETQ. CDR3 DNA sequence: TGCGCCAGCAGCCCCAAGTTAAGCCAAACCTACGAGCAGTACTTC. It codes for CASSPKLSQTYEQYF.

This clone was observed a handful of times. The rearrangement joins TRBV12-3 or TRBV12-4 to TRBJ2-7, with D maybe TRBD2 (5 bases). V lost 5 bases to trimming and J lost 7 bases, with 12 bases between them. CDR3 size: 12 residues. In DNA, the CDR3 is TGTGCCAGCAGTCGGACTTCTCGGGAGCAGTACTTC. Translation gives CASSRTSREQYF.